These T cell receptor beta chains were read from a single sample in a study of blood T cells in healthy people across ages. In TCRdb, the 5' RACE reads were re-called with MiXCR into one record per CDR3 protein. The repertoire holds 2 million or so distinct CDR3 sequences, with just under 50% as singletons. Sequencing used blood. The source of these receptors is a woman in her thirties or forties in good health. The CDR3 runs from the conserved cysteine through the conserved F or W. Fields, in order: CDR3 protein, CDR3 DNA, D gene, J gene, V gene, clone size. A D gene is named only where the DNA matches it firmly. Only part of the rows carry a size: once, few, many, or a class if the clone is expanded.

CASSGGHPSYEQYF,TGTGCCAGCAGTGGTGGACACCCATCCTACGAGCAGTACTTC,NA,TRBJ2-7,TRBV25-1,NA
CASSLAARDYGYTF,TGTGCCAGCAGCTTAGCTGCCAGAGACTATGGCTACACCTTC,NA,TRBJ1-2,TRBV7-9,NA
CASSGAREYF,TGTGCCAGCAGTGGAGCCCGCGAGTACTTC,NA,TRBJ2-5,TRBV2,NA
CASSADWYEQYF,TGTGCCAGCAGCGCCGACTGGTACGAGCAGTACTTC,NA,TRBJ2-7,TRBV28,NA
CASSLGGGQGGYGYTF,TGTGCCAGCAGCTTAGGGGGGGGACAGGGAGGGTATGGCTACACCTTC,TRBD1,TRBJ1-2,TRBV7-2,NA
CASSLASGPEQFF,TGTGCCAGCAGCTTAGCGTCGGGCCCCGAGCAGTTCTTC,NA,TRBJ2-1,TRBV7-9,NA
CASSLGGERTDTQYF,TGTGCCAGCAGCCTGGGGGGGGAACGCACAGATACGCAGTATTTT,TRBD2,TRBJ2-3,TRBV7-2,few
CASSPAHGTAYYGYTF,TGTGCCAGCAGCCCTGCTCACGGGACCGCTTACTATGGCTACACCTTC,NA,TRBJ1-2,TRBV21-1,NA
CSVLGTSELPDTQYF,TGCAGCGTCCTCGGGACTAGCGAGTTGCCAGATACGCAGTATTTT,TRBD2,TRBJ2-3,TRBV29-1,NA
CASSRGIEGEETQYF,TGTGCCAGCAGCCGGGGGATCGAAGGGGAGGAGACCCAGTACTTC,NA,TRBJ2-5,TRBV3-1,few
CSTPSVVSQETQYF,TGCAGCACACCCAGTGTAGTTTCCCAAGAGACCCAGTACTTC,NA,TRBJ2-5,TRBV29-1,NA
CSARDWGEDSGVCYNEQYF,TGCAGTGCTAGAGATTGGGGCGAGGATAGCGGGGTCTGTTACAATGAGCAGTACTTC,TRBD2,TRBJ2-7,TRBV20-1,NA
CASSYQGLSGYTF,TGTGCCAGCAGCTATCAGGGTCTGAGTGGCTACACCTTC,NA,TRBJ1-2,TRBV7-3,NA
CASSERSGGSTDTQYF,TGTGCCAGCAGTGAACGTAGCGGGGGGAGCACAGATACGCAGTATTTT,TRBD2,TRBJ2-3,TRBV6-1,NA
CASRGASSEQYF,TGTGCCAGCCGCGGGGCCAGCTCGGAGCAGTACTTC,NA,TRBJ2-7,TRBV6-5,NA
CSASPQPSGYGYTF,TGCAGTGCTAGCCCCCAGCCCAGTGGATATGGCTACACCTTC,NA,TRBJ1-2,TRBV20-1,NA
CASLYRTGSYEQYF,TGTGCCAGCCTGTACCGGACAGGGAGCTACGAGCAGTACTTC,TRBD1,TRBJ2-7,TRBV28,few
CASSQVGVEGARCGYTF,TGCGCCAGCAGCCAAGTAGGGGTTGAGGGGGCGCGTTGTGGCTACACCTTC,TRBD1,TRBJ1-2,TRBV4-3,NA
CASSAASGGGSETQYF,TGTGCCAGCAGCGCTGCTAGCGGGGGGGGGTCAGAGACCCAGTACTTC,TRBD2,TRBJ2-5,TRBV7-2,few
CASTGQGLTGELFF,TGTGCCAGCACGGGACAGGGGCTGACCGGGGAGCTGTTTTTT,TRBD1,TRBJ2-2,TRBV6-2/TRBV6-3,NA
CSVDIYQETQYF,TGCAGCGTTGACATTTACCAAGAGACCCAGTACTTC,NA,TRBJ2-5,TRBV29-1,few
CASSAVQSSYNEQYF,TGTGCCAGCAGCGCAGTCCAATCCTCCTACAATGAGCAGTACTTC,NA,TRBJ2-7,TRBV7-2,NA
CASSSASRAPYEQYF,TGTGCCAGCAGCTCGGCGAGTAGAGCCCCCTACGAGCAGTACTTC,NA,TRBJ2-7,TRBV5-4,NA
CSAGQQNIQYF,TGCAGTGCGGGACAACAAAACATTCAGTACTTC,NA,TRBJ2-4,TRBV20-1,NA
CASSLSRGGADLRWQYF,TGTGCCAGCAGTTTATCCCGGGGGGGAGCGGATCTACGATGGCAGTACTTC,TRBD2,TRBJ2-7,TRBV28,few
CASSFEDRNYGYTF,TGTGCCAGCAGTTTTGAGGACAGAAACTATGGCTACACCTTC,NA,TRBJ1-2,TRBV28,once
CASSSPQGAAGETQYF,TGTGCCAGCAGCTCCCCACAGGGGGCGGCAGGAGAGACCCAGTACTTC,TRBD1,TRBJ2-5,TRBV28,few
CASSQDGQPWNIQYF,TGCGCCAGCAGCCAAGATGGACAGCCTTGGAACATTCAGTACTTC,NA,TRBJ2-4,TRBV4-3,few
CASSLQGRSYNEQFF,TGCGCCAGCAGCTTGCAGGGGAGGTCGTACAATGAGCAGTTCTTC,NA,TRBJ2-1,TRBV5-1,few
CASSWPPKGGLINEQFF,TGCGCCAGCAGCTGGCCCCCCAAGGGGGGTCTAATTAATGAGCAGTTCTTC,NA,TRBJ2-1,TRBV5-1,NA
CASSLQGTGSDEQFF,TGTGCCAGCAGTTTACAAGGGACAGGGAGTGATGAGCAGTTCTTC,TRBD1,TRBJ2-1,TRBV28,NA
CASSFEGPPNEQFF,TGCGCCAGCAGCTTTGAAGGCCCGCCGAATGAGCAGTTCTTC,NA,TRBJ2-1,TRBV4-3,NA
CASRTGNNYGYTF,TGTGCCAGCAGGACAGGGAATAACTATGGCTACACCTTC,TRBD1,TRBJ1-2,TRBV6-5,NA
CSASRGTQYF,TGCAGTGCAAGCCGGGGGACCCAGTACTTC,NA,TRBJ2-5,TRBV20-1,NA
CASSLGQGVRNEQYF,TGCGCCAGCAGCTTAGGACAGGGGGTAAGAAACGAGCAGTACTTC,TRBD1,TRBJ2-7,TRBV4-3,NA
CASSLAGTRSDEQFF,TGTGCCAGCAGCTTAGCGGGGACTAGGTCCGATGAGCAGTTCTTC,TRBD2,TRBJ2-1,TRBV7-2,few
CAIRGDRGVNQPQHF,TGTGCCATCAGAGGGGACAGGGGTGTCAATCAGCCCCAGCATTTT,TRBD1,TRBJ1-5,TRBV10-3,NA
CASSQRTGSYNEQFF,TGTGCCAGCAGCCAACGGACAGGTTCCTACAATGAGCAGTTCTTC,TRBD1,TRBJ2-1,TRBV7-3,NA
CSARDGSLAGVAKNIQYF,TGCAGTGCTAGAGATGGTAGTCTAGCGGGGGTAGCCAAAAACATTCAGTACTTC,TRBD2,TRBJ2-4,TRBV20-1,NA
CASRRTGLQETQYF,TGTGCCAGCAGGAGGACAGGCCTACAAGAGACCCAGTACTTC,TRBD1,TRBJ2-5,TRBV5-6,NA
CASSSDRAHEQYF,TGTGCCAGCAGTTCAGACAGGGCCCACGAGCAGTACTTC,TRBD1,TRBJ2-7,TRBV7-9,NA
CASIHTRTSGSTDTQYF,TGTGCCAGCATTCATACCCGGACTAGCGGAAGCACAGATACGCAGTATTTT,TRBD2,TRBJ2-3,TRBV5-5,few
CASSLGVALSYEQYF,TGTGCCAGCAGCCTCGGGGTCGCACTATCCTACGAGCAGTACTTC,NA,TRBJ2-7,TRBV3-1,NA
CASSLRISGGNYEQYF,TGTGCCAGCAGCTTAAGGATTAGCGGGGGGAACTACGAGCAGTACTTC,TRBD2,TRBJ2-7,TRBV7-2,few
CASRAPPLAKNIQYF,TGTGCCAGCAGAGCCCCTCCCCTAGCCAAAAACATTCAGTACTTC,NA,TRBJ2-4,TRBV12-3/TRBV12-4,NA
CASSPPGLAVYEQYF,TGTGCCAGCAGCCCACCGGGACTAGCGGTCTACGAGCAGTACTTC,TRBD2,TRBJ2-7,TRBV3-1,NA
CSAIPGTGVEKLFF,TGCAGTGCTATCCCCGGGACAGGGGTAGAAAAACTGTTTTTT,TRBD1,TRBJ1-4,TRBV20-1,NA
CASSQVWGSLQYF,TGTGCCAGCAGCCAGGTGTGGGGGTCACTCCAGTACTTC,NA,TRBJ2-5,TRBV7-8,few
CATSGRGDQPQHF,TGTGCCACCAGCGGCCGGGGGGATCAGCCCCAGCATTTT,NA,TRBJ1-5,TRBV24-1,NA
CASSELGQLYEQYF,TGTGCCAGCAGTGAATTGGGACAGTTGTACGAGCAGTACTTC,TRBD1,TRBJ2-7,TRBV25-1,few
CASSGIYHGDTEAFF,TGTGCCAGCAGTGGTATTTATCACGGTGACACTGAAGCTTTCTTT,NA,TRBJ1-1,TRBV28,NA
CASSVGHSPYNEQFF,TGTGCCAGCAGCGTAGGACACTCGCCCTACAATGAGCAGTTCTTC,NA,TRBJ2-1,TRBV9,NA
CASSEQRGSPLAKNIQYF,TGTGCCAGCAGCGAACAGCGGGGTAGCCCGTTGGCCAAAAACATTCAGTACTTC,TRBD2,TRBJ2-4,TRBV7-2,few
CASSQVVSATDTQYF,TGTGCCAGCAGCCAAGTCGTATCGGCCACAGATACGCAGTATTTT,NA,TRBJ2-3,TRBV3-1,NA
CASSLRRLGGGSMNEQYF,TGTGCCAGCAGTTTAAGGCGTCTCGGCGGGGGGTCTATGAATGAGCAGTACTTC,TRBD2,TRBJ2-5,TRBV12-3/TRBV12-4,NA
CASSPDGSIPNEKLFF,TGTGCCAGCTCACCGGACGGGAGTATTCCTAATGAAAAACTGTTTTTT,NA,TRBJ1-4,TRBV18,NA